This T cell receptor beta chain appears in the sequencing data of a study of control samples from healthy donors and cancer patients. This clone was observed a single time. V lost 5 bases and J lost 2, with 13 bases in between. CDR1 is ENHRY and CDR2 is SYGVKD in the germline V gene. CDR3 length equals 16 residues. The repertoire was sequenced with immunoSEQ multiplex PCR; TCRdb's copy has only in-frame clones and lacks some. The table has 170,000 or so clones, 90% to 95% seen once. This TCR came from a man younger than 35 in good health. Sequencing was carried out using blood. The gene calls are TRBV10-3 and TRBJ1-6; a weak D match, TRBD1 (5 bases). The CDR3 sequence: CAISPREIPYNSPLHF. DNA for the CDR3: TGTGCCATCAGTCCCAGGGAGATTCCCTATAATTCACCCCTCCACTTT.